These T cell receptor beta chains were read from a single sample in a study of blood T cells in healthy people across ages. MiXCR, run by TCRdb on the 5' RACE reads, gives a single entry per CDR3 protein. There are around 1,500,000 distinct CDR3 sequences in the sample; roughly 30% occur only once, and about 8% lies in the top ten. Sequencing input: blood. These receptors all stem from a woman aged 25 to 45 in good health. The CDR3 runs from the conserved cysteine through the conserved F or W. Fields, in order: V gene, J gene, D gene, clone size, CDR3 protein, CDR3 DNA. The D gene is left open where the match is weak. Clone sizes are given selectively: once, few, many, or a class where the clone is expanded.

>TRBV7-2|TRBJ2-1|.|few
CASSQRGNSGQFF
TGTGCCAGCAGCCAGAGGGGTAACAGCGGGCAGTTCTTC
>TRBV12-3/TRBV12-4|TRBJ2-5|.|many
CASSTGTPAMQETQYF
TGTGCCAGCAGTACCGGGACTCCCGCAATGCAAGAGACCCAGTACTTC
>TRBV9|TRBJ2-1|.|.
CASSFSTGKNEQFF
TGTGCCAGCAGCTTCTCCACCGGGAAAAATGAGCAGTTCTTC
>TRBV5-1|TRBJ2-7|.|many
CASSFGDFEQYF
TGCGCCAGCAGCTTCGGGGATTTCGAGCAGTACTTC
>TRBV20-1|TRBJ2-4|.|many
CSASKRSGVDIQYF
TGCAGTGCTAGTAAGAGGTCGGGGGTGGACATTCAGTACTTC
>TRBV7-9|TRBJ1-4|.|many
CASSFTLPNEKLFF
TGTGCCAGCAGCTTTACCCTGCCAAATGAAAAACTGTTTTTT
>TRBV28|TRBJ2-3|.|.
CASSLTPSDTQYF
TGTGCCAGCAGTCTTACTCCTTCAGATACGCAGTATTTT
>TRBV12-3/TRBV12-4|TRBJ2-1|.|.
CASSLQGLFRNEQFF
TGTGCCAGCAGTCTCCAGGGCCTTTTTCGGAATGAGCAGTTCTTC
>TRBV14|TRBJ1-1|TRBD1|.
CASSLVGQGANTEAFF
TGTGCCAGCAGCCTCGTCGGACAGGGGGCAAACACTGAAGCTTTCTTT
>TRBV5-1|TRBJ2-7|.|.
CASSLPGPAQYF
TGCGCCAGCAGCTTGCCGGGTCCCGCCCAGTACTTC
>TRBV10-3|TRBJ2-3|TRBD1|.
CAISDTGQGSSTDTQYF
TGTGCCATCAGTGACACGGGACAGGGGTCTAGCACAGATACGCAGTATTTT
>TRBV5-4|TRBJ1-3|.|.
CASSLQGVGNTIYF
TGTGCCAGTAGTTTACAGGGAGTCGGGAACACCATATATTTT